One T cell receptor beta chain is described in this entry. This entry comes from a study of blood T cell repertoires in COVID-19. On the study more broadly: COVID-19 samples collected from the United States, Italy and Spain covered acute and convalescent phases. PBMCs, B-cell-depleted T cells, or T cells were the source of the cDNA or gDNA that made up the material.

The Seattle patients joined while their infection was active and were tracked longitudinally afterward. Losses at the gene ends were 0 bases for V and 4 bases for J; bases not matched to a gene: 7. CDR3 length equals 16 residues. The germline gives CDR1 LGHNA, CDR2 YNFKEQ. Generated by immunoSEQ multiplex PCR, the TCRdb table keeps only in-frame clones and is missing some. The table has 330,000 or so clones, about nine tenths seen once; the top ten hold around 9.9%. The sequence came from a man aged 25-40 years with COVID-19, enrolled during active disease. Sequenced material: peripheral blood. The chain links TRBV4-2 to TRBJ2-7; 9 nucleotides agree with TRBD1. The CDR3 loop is CASSQEEGQGGYEQYF. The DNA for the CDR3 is TGTGCCAGCAGCCAAGAGGAGGGACAGGGTGGATACGAGCAGTACTTC.